The 20 T cell receptor beta chains reported below all come from one sample, sequenced in a study of cytomegalovirus exposure and HLA in healthy donors. PCR was performed using 60 Vbeta and 13 Jbeta primers. The repertoire was sequenced with immunoSEQ multiplex PCR; TCRdb's copy has only in-frame clones and lacks some. The table includes roughly 99,000 clones, approximately 81% detected once. Sequencing was carried out using PBMCs. The receptors shown here come from a man younger than 40 in good health and CMV-seronegative.

This clone was counted a single time. The chain couples TRBV5-1 to TRBJ2-1; 7 positions agree with TRBD2. Trimming took 3 bases from V and 6 from J; bases not matched to a gene: 12. Germline assignment: CDR1 SGHRS and CDR2 YFSETQ. The CDR3 extends over 16 amino acids. Here the CDR3 DNA reads TGCGCCAGCAGCTCGACCGGGACTACCCCGCCCAATGAGCAGTTCTTC. It yields the protein CASSSTGTTPPNEQFF.

The V and J genes are TRBV30 and TRBJ2-7, with a possible D match to TRBD1 (6 bases). V lost 5 bases and J lost 2, with 13 bases in between. Germline V lookup: CDR1 GTSNPN, CDR2 SVGIG (reference sequence). The CDR3 length is 13 residues. The CDR3 here is CAWAYGGTYEQYF. As DNA, the CDR3 is TGTGCCTGGGCCTATGGGGGCACCTACGAGCAGTACTTC.

The V gene is TRBV6-5, the J gene TRBJ2-1; TRBD2 agrees at 13 bases. The CDR3 loop spans 16 amino acids. Germline V CDR1 and CDR2: MNHEY, SVGAGI. After removal of 1 base from V and 9 bases from J, the junction contained 6 bases not matched to a gene. The CDR3: CASSYLLAGGLGEQFF. CDR3 nucleotides: TGTGCCAGCAGTTACTTACTAGCGGGAGGGCTCGGTGAGCAGTTCTTC.

This rearrangement joins TRBV7-3 to TRBJ2-1; D may be TRBD1 (6 bases). Germline V gene lookup returns CDR1 SGHTA and CDR2 FQGTGA. Trimming removed 5 bases at V and 9 bases at J, with 20 bases between. CDR3 length: 15 amino acids. The CDR3 region has the DNA TGTGCCAGCAGCCTGCACAGGGTTGGGAACGGTGAGCAGTTCTTC. Encoded protein: CASSLHRVGNGEQFF.

The chain carries TRBV4-1 and TRBJ1-5; D not certain. The germline gives CDR1 MGHRA, CDR2 YSYEKL. V dropped 0 bases and J dropped 3 bases, with 6 bases sitting between them. The CDR3 has 14 amino acids. This CDR3 is CASSQESFNQPQHF. The DNA for the CDR3 is TGCGCCAGCAGCCAAGAGAGCTTCAATCAGCCCCAGCATTTT.

For this clone: Other DNA sequences in the sample encode the same CDR3. This sequence joins TRBV10-1 and TRBJ2-5; the match to TRBD2 covers 10 bases. Trimming took 4 bases from V and 4 from J; bases not matched to a gene: 3. Germline V gives CDR1 WNHNN, CDR2 SYGVQD (reference sequence). The CDR3 sequence is 14 residues long. In nucleotides, the CDR3 is TGCGCCAGCAGTGCTAGCGGGAGACGAGAGACCCAGTACTTC. Translated, it gives CASSASGRRETQYF.

This clone was seen once. The chain uses TRBV9 and TRBJ2-7, with D perhaps TRBD2 (5 bases). CDR1 is SGDLS, CDR2 YYNGEE, per germline. The CDR3 sequence is 14 residues long. V dropped 4 bases and J dropped 3 bases, with 14 bases sitting between them. CDR3 sequence reads: CASSLGDYDYEQYF. For the CDR3, the DNA is TGTGCCAGCAGCCTGGGAGACTACGACTACGAGCAGTACTTC.

The rearrangement links TRBV4-1 to TRBJ2-3; D uncertain. V lost 2 bases and J lost 0, with 9 bases in between. The germline CDR1 and CDR2 sequences are MGHRA and YSYEKL. This CDR3 has 15 amino acids. The CDR3 sequence is CASSQFSPSTDTQYF. The CDR3 DNA is TGCGCCAGCAGCCAATTTAGTCCTAGCACAGATACGCAGTATTTT.

This chain uses TRBV7-8 with TRBJ2-5; D ambiguous. Germline CDR1 reads SGHVS; CDR2 reads FQNEAQ. The CDR3 is 14 amino acids. V was pared by 1 base and J by 5 bases, with 11 bases between. CDR3 residues: CASSLDGRRETQYF. DNA for the CDR3: TGTGCCAGCAGCTTAGATGGCCGGCGGGAGACCCAGTACTTC.

The CDR3 protein is CASSYAGGVSYEQYF. The CDR3 region has the DNA TGTGCCAGCAGTTACGCCGGGGGGGTCTCCTACGAGCAGTACTTC. J is TRBJ2-7 and V is TRBV6-5; 8 nucleotides line up with TRBD2. The germline V gene has CDR1 MNHEY and CDR2 SVGAGI. Unmatched junction bases numbered 3, after V lost 2 bases and J lost 0 bases. The CDR3 contains 15 residues.

The chain uses TRBV11-2 and TRBJ2-2; D ambiguous. CDR3 size: 14 residues. Germline assignment: CDR1 SGHAT and CDR2 FQNNGV. Between the trimmed V and J ends, which lost 3 bases and 1 base, there was a span of 6 bases. CDR3 sequence reads: CASSFPGNTGELFF. CDR3 in DNA: TGTGCCAGCAGCTTCCCGGGGAACACCGGGGAGCTGTTTTTT.

The genes are TRBV11-2 and TRBJ2-7; tentative D call: TRBD2 (6 bases). The V end was cut by 5 bases, the J end by 2 bases, with 13 bases between. The CDR3 sequence is 14 residues long. Germline CDR1 SGHAT, CDR2 FQNNGV. CDR3 sequence (DNA): TGTGCCAGCAGCGTTAGCGGAGCCACCTACGAGCAGTACTTC. It codes for CASSVSGATYEQYF.

The rearrangement uses TRBV6-1 and TRBJ2-5; 8 positions match TRBD1. With 3 bases clipped from V and 5 bases from J, the junction kept 5 bases outside the gene matches. Germline CDR1 is MNHNS and CDR2 is SASEGT. The CDR3 has 14 amino acids. The DNA of the CDR3 is TGTGCCAGCAGTGATCCGGACAGGGCGGAGACCCAGTACTTC. Translating gives CASSDPDRAETQYF.

This clone was seen just once. The genes are TRBV11-1 and TRBJ2-5; D not resolved. Germline CDR1 reads SGHAT; CDR2 reads FQDESV (reference sequence). CDR3 length: 12 amino acids. The V end lost 4 bases, the J end lost 0 bases, and 3 bases lay between the germline ends. The CDR3 DNA follows: TGTGCCAGCAGCTCCAACCAAGAGACCCAGTACTTC. It translates to CASSSNQETQYF.

The chain is built from TRBV5-6 and TRBJ2-1, with 9 positions matching TRBD1. Per the germline V gene, CDR1 is SGHDT and CDR2 is YYEEEE. The CDR3 is made up of 14 amino acids. With 2 bases clipped from V and 6 bases from J, the junction kept 3 bases outside the gene matches. CDR3 residues: CASSFGTGTNEQFF. The DNA of the CDR3 is TGTGCCAGCAGCTTCGGGACAGGGACCAATGAGCAGTTCTTC. The full variable domain, rest sourced from reference TRBV5-6 and TRBJ2-1, is DAGVTQSPTHLIKTRGQQVTLRCSPKSGHDTVSWYQQALGQGPQFIFQYYEEEERQRGNFPDRFSGHQFPNYSSELNVNALLLGDSALYLCASSFGTGTNEQFFGPGTRLTVL.

This rearrangement joins TRBV4-2 to TRBJ2-3; D may be TRBD2 (5 bases). In germline, CDR1 is LGHNA, CDR2 YNFKEQ. The length of the CDR3 is 14 residues. V dropped 1 base and J dropped 0 bases, with 5 bases sitting between them. For the CDR3, the DNA is TGTGCCAGCAGCCAAGGGACTAGCACAGATACGCAGTATTTT. Residues: CASSQGTSTDTQYF.

This sequence joins TRBV5-4 and TRBJ2-1; D is uncertain. This CDR3 comprises 14 residues. Germline CDR1 and CDR2: SGHNT and YYREEE (reference sequence). V was pared by 2 bases and J by 2 bases, with 8 bases between. CDR3 sequence reads: CASSFRKTYNEQFF. The CDR3, as DNA: TGTGCCAGCAGCTTTAGAAAAACCTACAATGAGCAGTTCTTC.

This rearrangement joins TRBV27 to TRBJ1-2; TRBD1 might be the D (6 bases). CDR3 length: 13 amino acids. V was shortened by 5 bases and J by 4 bases, with 11 bases between the two germline ends. Germline V gene lookup returns CDR1 MNHEY and CDR2 SMNVEV (reference sequence). CDR3 in amino acids: CASSATGFYGYTF. The CDR3 DNA reads as TGTGCCAGCAGTGCAACAGGGTTCTATGGCTACACCTTC.

The chain carries TRBV5-8 and TRBJ1-1, with D perhaps TRBD1 (5 bases). The CDR3 length is 13 residues. Germline CDR1 and CDR2: SGHTS and YDEGEE. V was trimmed by 5 bases and J by 0 bases, leaving 8 bases between them. In DNA, the CDR3 is TGTGCCAGCAGAGGGGAGGTGAACACTGAAGCTTTCTTT. It encodes CASRGEVNTEAFF.

The J gene is TRBJ2-1, the V gene TRBV5-1; no reliable D call. The V gene lost 6 bases and the J gene lost 5 bases, with 12 bases spanning the gap. The CDR3 is made up of 13 amino acids. Germline loops: CDR1 SGHRS, CDR2 YFSETQ. The CDR3 loop is CASTPIENNEQFF. CDR3 sequence (DNA): TGCGCCAGCACCCCGATAGAGAACAATGAGCAGTTCTTC.